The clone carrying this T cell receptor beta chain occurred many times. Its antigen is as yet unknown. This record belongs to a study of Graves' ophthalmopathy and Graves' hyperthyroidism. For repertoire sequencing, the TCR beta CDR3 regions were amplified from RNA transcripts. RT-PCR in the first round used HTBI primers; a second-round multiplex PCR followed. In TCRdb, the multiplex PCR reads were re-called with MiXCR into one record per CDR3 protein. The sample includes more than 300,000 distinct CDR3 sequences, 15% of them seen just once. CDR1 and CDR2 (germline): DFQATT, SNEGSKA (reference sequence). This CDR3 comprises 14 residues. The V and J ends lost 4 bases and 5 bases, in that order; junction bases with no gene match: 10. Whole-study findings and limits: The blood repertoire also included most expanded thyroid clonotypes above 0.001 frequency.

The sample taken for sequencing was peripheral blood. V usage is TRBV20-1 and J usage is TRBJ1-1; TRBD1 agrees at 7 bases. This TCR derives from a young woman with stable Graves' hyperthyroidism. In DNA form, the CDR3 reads TGCAGTGCTAACCGACAGGGAGGGGTTACTGAAGCTTTCTTT. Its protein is CSANRQGGVTEAFF.